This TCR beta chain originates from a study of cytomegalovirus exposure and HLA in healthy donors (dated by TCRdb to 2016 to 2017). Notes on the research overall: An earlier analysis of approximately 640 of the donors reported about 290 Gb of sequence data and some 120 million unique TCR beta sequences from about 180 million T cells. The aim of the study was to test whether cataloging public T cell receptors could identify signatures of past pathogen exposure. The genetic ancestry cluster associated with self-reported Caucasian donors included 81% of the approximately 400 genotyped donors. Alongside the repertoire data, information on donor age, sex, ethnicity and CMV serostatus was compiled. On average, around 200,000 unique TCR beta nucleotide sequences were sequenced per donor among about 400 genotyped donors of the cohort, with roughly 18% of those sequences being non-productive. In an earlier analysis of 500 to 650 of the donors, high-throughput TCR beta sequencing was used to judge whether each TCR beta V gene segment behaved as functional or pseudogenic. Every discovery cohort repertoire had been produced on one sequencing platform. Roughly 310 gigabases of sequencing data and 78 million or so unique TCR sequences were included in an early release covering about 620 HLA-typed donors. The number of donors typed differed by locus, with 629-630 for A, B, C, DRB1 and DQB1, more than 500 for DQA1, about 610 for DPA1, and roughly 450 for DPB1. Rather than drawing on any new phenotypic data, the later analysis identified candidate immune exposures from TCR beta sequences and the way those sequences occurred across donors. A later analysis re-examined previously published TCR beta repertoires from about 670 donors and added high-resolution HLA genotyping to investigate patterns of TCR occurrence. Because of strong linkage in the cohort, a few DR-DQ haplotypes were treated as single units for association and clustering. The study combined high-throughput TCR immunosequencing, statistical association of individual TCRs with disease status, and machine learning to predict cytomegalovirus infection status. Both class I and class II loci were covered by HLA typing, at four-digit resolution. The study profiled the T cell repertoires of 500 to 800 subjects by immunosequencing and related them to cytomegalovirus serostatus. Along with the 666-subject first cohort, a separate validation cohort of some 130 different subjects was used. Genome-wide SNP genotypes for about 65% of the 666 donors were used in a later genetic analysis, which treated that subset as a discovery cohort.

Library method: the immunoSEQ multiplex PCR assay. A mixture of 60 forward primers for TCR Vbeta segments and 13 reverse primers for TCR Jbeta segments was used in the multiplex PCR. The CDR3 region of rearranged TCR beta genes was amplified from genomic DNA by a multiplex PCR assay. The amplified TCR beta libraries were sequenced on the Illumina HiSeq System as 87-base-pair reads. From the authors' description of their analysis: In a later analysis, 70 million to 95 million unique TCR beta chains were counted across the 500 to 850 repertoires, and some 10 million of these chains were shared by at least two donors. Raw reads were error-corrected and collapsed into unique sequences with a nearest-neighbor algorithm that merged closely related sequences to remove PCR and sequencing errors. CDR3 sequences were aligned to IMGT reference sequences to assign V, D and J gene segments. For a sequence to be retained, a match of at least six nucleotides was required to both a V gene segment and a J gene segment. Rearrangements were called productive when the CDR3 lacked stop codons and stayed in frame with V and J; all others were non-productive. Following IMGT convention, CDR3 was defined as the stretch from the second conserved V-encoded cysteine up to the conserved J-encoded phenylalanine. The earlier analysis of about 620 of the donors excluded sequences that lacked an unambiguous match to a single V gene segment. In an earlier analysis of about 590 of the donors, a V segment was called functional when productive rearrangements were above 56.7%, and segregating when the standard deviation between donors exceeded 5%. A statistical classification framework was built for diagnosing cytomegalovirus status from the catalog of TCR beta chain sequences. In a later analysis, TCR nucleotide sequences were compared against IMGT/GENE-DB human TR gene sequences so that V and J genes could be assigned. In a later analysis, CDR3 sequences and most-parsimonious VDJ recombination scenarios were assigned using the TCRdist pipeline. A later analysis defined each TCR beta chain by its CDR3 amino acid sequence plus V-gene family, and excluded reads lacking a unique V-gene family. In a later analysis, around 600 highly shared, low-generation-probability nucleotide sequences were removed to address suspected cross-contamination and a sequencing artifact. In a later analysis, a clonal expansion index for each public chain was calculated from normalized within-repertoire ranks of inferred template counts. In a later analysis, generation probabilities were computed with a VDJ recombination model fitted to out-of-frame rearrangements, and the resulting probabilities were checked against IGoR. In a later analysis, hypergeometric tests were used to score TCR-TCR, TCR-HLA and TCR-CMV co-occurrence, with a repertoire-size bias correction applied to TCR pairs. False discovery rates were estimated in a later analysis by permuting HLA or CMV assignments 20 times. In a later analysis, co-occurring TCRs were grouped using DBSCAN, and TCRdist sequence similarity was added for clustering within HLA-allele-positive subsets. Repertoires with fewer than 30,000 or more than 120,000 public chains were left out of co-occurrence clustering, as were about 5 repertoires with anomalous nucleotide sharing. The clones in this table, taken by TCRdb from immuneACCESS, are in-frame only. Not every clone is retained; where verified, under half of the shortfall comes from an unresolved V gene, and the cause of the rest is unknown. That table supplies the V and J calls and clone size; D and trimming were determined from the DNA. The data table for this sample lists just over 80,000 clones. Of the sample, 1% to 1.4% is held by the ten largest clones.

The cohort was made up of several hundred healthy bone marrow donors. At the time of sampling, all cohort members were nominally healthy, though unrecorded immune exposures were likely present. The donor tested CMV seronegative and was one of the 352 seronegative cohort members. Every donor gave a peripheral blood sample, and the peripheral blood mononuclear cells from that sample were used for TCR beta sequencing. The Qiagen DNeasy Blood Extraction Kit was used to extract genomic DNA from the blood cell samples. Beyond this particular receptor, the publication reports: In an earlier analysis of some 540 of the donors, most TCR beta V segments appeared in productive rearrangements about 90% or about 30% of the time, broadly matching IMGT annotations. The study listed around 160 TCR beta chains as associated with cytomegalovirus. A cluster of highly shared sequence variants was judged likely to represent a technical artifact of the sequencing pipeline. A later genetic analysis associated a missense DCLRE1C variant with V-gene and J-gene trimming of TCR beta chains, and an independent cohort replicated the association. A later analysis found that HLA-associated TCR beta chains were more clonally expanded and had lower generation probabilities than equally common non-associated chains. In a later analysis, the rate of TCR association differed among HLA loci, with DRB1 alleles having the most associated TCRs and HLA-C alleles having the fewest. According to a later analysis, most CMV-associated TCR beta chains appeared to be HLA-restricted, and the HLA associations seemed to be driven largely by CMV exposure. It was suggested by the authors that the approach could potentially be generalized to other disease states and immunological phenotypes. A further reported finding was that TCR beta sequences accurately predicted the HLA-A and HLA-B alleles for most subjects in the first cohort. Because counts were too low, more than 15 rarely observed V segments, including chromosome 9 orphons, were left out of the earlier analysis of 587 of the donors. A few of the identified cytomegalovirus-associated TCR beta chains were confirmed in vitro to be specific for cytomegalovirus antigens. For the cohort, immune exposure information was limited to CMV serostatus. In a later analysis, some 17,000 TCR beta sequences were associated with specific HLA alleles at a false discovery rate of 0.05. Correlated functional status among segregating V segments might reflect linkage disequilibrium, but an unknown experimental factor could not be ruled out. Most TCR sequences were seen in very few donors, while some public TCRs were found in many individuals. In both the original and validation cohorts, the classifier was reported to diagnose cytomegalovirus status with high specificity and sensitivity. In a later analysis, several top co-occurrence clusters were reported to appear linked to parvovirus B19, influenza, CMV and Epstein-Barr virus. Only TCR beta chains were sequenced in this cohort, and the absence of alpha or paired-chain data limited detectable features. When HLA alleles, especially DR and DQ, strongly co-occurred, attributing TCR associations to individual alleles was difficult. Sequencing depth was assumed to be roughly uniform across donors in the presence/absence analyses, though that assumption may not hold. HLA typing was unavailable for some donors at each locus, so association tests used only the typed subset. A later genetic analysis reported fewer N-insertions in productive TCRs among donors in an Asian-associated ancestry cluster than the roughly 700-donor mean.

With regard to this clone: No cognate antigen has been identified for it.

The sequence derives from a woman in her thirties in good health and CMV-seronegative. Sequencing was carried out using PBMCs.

The DNA is as follows: TGTGCCAGCAGCCCAAGGGGAGGGACCAATCAGCCCCAGCATTTT. Translated, it gives CASSPRGGTNQPQHF. The rearranged segments are TRBV7-2 and TRBJ1-5; tentative D gene TRBD1, with 5 bases matching. The germline V gene supplies CDR1 SGHTA and CDR2 FQGNSA. V is reduced by 5 bases and J by 3 bases, leaving a spacing of 14 bases between them. Its CDR3 holds 15 amino acids, cysteine through phenylalanine. Only CDR3 DNA is held: 45 bases, read in frame from base 1.